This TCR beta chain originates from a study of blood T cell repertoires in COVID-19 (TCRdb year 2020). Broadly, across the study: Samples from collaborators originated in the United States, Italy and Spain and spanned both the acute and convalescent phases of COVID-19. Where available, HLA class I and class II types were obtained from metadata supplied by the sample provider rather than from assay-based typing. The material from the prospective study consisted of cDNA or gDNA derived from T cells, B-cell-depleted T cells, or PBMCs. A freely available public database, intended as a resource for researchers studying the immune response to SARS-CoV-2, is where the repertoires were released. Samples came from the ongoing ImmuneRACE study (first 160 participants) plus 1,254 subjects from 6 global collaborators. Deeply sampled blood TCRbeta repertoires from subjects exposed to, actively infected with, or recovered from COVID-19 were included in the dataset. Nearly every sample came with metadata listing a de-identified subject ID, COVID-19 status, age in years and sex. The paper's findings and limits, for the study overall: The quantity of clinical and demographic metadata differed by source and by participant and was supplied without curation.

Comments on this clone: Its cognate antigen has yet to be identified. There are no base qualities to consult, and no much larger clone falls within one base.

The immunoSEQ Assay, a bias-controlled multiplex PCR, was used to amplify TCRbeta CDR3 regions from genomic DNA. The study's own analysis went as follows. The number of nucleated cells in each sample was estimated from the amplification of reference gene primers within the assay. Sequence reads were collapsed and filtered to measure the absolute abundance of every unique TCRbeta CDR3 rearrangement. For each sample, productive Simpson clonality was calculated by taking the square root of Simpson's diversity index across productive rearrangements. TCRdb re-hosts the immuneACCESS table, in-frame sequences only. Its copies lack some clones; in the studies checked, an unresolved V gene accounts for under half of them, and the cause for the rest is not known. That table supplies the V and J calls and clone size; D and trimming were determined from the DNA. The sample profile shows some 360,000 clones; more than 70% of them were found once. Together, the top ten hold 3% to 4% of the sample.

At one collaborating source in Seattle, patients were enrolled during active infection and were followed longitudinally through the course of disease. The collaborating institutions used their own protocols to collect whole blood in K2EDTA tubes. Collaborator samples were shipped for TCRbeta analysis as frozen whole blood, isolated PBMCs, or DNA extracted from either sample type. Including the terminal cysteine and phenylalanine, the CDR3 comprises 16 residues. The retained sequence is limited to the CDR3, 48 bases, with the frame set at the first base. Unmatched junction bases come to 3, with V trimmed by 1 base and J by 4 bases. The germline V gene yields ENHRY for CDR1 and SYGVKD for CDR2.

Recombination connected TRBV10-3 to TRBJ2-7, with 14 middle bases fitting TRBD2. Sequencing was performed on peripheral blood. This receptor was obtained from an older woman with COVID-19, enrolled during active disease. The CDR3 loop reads CAISEWTSGGRYEQYF. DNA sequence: TGTGCCATCAGTGAGTGGACTAGCGGGGGGCGATACGAGCAGTACTTC.